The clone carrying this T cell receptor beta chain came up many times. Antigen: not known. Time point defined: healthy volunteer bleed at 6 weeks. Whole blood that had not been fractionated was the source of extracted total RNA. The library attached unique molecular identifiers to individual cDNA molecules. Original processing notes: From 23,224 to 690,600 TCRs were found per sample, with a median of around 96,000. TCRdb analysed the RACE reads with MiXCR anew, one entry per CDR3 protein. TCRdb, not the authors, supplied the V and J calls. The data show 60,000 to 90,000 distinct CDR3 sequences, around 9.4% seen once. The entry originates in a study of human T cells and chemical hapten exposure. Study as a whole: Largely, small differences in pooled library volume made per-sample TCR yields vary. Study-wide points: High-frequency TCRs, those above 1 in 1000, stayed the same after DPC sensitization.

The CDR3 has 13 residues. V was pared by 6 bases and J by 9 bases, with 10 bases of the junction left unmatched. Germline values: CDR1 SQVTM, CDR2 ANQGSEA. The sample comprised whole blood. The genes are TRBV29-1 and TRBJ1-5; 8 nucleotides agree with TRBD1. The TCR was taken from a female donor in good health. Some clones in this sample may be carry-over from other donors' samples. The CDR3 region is CSVGDRGLSPQHF. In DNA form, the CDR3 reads TGCAGCGTAGGAGACAGGGGCCTATCGCCCCAGCATTTT.